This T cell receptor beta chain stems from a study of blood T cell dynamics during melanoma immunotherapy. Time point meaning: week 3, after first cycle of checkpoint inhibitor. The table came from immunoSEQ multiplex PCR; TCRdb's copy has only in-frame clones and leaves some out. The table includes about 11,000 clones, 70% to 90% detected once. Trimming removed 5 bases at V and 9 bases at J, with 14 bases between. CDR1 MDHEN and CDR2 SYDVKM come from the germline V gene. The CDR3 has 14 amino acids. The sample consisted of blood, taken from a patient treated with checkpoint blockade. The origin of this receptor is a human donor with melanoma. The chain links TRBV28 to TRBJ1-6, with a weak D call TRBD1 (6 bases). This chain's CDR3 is CASSTNREGSPLHF. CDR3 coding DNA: TGTGCCAGCAGTACGAACAGGGAGGGTTCACCCCTCCACTTT.